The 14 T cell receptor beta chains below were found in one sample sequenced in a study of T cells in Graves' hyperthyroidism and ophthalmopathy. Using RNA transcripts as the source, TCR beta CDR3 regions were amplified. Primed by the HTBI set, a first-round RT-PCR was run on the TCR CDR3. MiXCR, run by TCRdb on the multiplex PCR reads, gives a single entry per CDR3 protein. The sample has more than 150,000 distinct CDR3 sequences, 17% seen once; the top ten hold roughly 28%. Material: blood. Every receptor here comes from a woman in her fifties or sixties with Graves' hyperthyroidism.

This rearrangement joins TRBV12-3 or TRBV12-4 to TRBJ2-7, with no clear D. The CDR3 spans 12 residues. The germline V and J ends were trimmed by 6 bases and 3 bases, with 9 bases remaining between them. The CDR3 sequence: CASSIGRYEQYF. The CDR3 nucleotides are TGTGCCAGCAGCATCGGCCGCTACGAGCAGTACTTC.

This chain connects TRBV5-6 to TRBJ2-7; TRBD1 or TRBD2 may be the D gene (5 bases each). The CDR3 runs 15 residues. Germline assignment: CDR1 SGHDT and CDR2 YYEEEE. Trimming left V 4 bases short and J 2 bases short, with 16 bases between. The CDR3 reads CASSPGTATPYEQYF. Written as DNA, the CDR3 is TGTGCCAGCAGCCCGGGGACCGCTACCCCCTACGAGCAGTACTTC.

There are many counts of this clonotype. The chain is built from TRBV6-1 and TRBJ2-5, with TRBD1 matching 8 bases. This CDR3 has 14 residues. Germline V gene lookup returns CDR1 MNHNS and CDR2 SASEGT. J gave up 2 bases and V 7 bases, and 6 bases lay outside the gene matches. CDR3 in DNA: TGTGCCAGCAAAAGGACAGGGAGACAAGAGACCCAGTACTTC. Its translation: CASKRTGRQETQYF.

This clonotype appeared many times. Written as DNA, the CDR3 is TGTGCCAGCAGACTAACAGGGGAAGAGACCCAGTACTTC. Amino acids: CASRLTGEETQYF. The gene calls are TRBV28 and TRBJ2-5; TRBD1 agrees at 7 bases. The germline CDR1 and CDR2 sequences are MDHEN and SYDVKM. The V segment lost 6 bases and the J segment 3 bases; nucleotides outside the gene matches: 4. The CDR3 loop spans 13 amino acids.

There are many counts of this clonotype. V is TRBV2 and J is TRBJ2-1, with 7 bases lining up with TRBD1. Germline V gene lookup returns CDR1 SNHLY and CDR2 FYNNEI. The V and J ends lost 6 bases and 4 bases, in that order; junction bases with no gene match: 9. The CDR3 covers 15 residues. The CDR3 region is CASRARDSSYNEQFF. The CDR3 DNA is TGTGCCAGCAGAGCCCGGGACAGCTCTTACAATGAGCAGTTCTTC.

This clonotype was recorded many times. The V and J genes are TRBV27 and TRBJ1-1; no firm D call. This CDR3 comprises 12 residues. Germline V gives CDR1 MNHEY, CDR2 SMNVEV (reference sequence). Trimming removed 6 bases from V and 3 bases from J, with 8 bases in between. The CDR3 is CASRDRYTEAFF. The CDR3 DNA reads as TGTGCCAGCAGAGACCGCTACACTGAAGCTTTCTTT.

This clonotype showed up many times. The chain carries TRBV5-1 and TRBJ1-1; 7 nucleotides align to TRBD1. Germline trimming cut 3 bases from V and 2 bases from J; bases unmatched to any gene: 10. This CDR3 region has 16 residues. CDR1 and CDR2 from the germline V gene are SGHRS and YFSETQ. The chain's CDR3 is CASSSPETGPNTEAFF. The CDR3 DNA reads TGCGCCAGCAGCTCCCCTGAGACAGGGCCAAACACTGAAGCTTTCTTT. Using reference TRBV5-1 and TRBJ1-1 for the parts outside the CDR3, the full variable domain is KAGVTQTPRYLIKTRGQQVTLSCSPISGHRSVSWYQQTPGQGLQFLFEYFSETQRNKGNFPGRFSGRQFSNSRSEMNVSTLELGDSALYLCASSSPETGPNTEAFFGQGTRLTVV.

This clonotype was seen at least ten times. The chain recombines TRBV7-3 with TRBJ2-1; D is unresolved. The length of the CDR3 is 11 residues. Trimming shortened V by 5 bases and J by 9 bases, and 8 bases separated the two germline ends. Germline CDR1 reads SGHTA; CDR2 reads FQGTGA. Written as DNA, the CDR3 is TGTGCCAGCAGCCGATCCGGTGAGCAGTTCTTC. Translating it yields CASSRSGEQFF. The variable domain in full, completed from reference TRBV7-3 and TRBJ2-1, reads GAGVSQTPSNKVTEKGKYVELRCDPISGHTALYWYRQSLGQGPEFLIYFQGTGAADDSGLPNDRFFAVRPEGSVSTLKIQRTERGDSAVYLCASSRSGEQFFGPGTRLTVL.

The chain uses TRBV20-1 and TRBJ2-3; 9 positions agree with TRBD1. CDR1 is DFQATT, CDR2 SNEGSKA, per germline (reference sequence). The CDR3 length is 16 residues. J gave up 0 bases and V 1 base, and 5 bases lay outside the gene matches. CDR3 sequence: CSARARDRASTDTQYF. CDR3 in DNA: TGCAGTGCTAGAGCCCGGGACAGGGCTAGCACAGATACGCAGTATTTT.

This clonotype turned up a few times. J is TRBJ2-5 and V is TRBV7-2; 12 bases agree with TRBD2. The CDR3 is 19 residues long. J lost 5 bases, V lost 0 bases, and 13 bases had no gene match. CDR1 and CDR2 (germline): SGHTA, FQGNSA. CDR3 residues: CASSLAKMASGGALETQYF. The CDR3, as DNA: TGTGCCAGCAGCTTAGCTAAAATGGCTAGCGGGGGGGCCTTGGAGACCCAGTACTTC.

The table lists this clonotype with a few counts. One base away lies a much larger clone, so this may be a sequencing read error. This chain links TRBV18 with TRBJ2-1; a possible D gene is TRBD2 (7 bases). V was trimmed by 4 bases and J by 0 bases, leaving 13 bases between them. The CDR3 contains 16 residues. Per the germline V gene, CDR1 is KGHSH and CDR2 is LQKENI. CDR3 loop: CASSRAGEGSYNEQFF. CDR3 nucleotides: TGTGCCAGCTCACGGGCAGGGGAGGGCTCCTACAATGAGCAGTTCTTC.

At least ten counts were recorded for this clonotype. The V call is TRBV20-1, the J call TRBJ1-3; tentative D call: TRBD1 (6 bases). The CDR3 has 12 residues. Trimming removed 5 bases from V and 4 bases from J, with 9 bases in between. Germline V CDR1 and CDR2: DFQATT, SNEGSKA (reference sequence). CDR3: CSAYGQGNTIYF. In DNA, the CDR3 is TGCAGTGCTTACGGACAGGGAAACACCATATATTTT.

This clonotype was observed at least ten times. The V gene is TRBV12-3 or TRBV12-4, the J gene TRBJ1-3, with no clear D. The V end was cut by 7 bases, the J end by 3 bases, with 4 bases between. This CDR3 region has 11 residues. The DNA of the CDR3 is TGTGCCAGCACGGTTGGAAACACCATATATTTT. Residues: CASTVGNTIYF.

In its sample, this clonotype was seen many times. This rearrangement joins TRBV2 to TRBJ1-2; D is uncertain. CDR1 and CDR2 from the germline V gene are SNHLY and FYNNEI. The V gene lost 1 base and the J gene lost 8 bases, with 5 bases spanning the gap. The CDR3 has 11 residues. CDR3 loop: CASSEEWGYTF. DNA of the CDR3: TGTGCCAGCAGTGAAGAGTGGGGCTACACCTTC. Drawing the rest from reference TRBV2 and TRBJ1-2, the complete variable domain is EPEVTQTPSHQVTQMGQEVILRCVPISNHLYFYWYRQILGQKVEFLVSFYNNEISEKSEIFDDQFSVERPDGSNFTLKIRSTKLEDSAMYFCASSEEWGYTFGSGTRLTVV.